These 9 T cell receptor beta chains were sequenced from one sample in a study of blood T cell repertoires in COVID-19. This table comes from immunoSEQ multiplex PCR, and its TCRdb copy is limited to in-frame clones, with some not included. The profile shows about 100,000 clones, just under 95% of them singletons. Sequenced material: peripheral blood. Every receptor here comes from a woman between 45 and 60 years old with COVID-19, enrolled during active disease.

This clone was recorded once. The chain has TRBV28 and TRBJ2-1; TRBD1 agrees at 7 bases. Germline lookup yields CDR1 MDHEN and CDR2 SYDVKM. This CDR3 has 14 residues. Losses at the gene ends were 6 bases for V and 2 bases for J; bases not matched to a gene: 4. This CDR3 is CASRETGTYNEQFF. The CDR3 DNA follows: TGTGCCAGCAGAGAGACAGGGACCTACAATGAGCAGTTCTTC.

The genes are TRBV6-6 and TRBJ1-2, with a possible D match to TRBD1 (5 bases). Germline CDR1 and CDR2: MNHNY and SVGAGI (reference sequence). The germline V and J ends were trimmed by 3 bases and 6 bases, with 17 bases remaining between them. The CDR3 totals 15 residues. DNA for the CDR3: TGTGCCAGCAGTTATTGGCAGGGCACGCGGAATGGCTACACCTTC. Its translation: CASSYWQGTRNGYTF.

The chain uses TRBV29-1 and TRBJ1-1; D might be TRBD1 (5 bases). The CDR3 runs to 10 residues. Trimming removed 6 bases at V and 7 bases at J, with 9 bases between. Germline lookup yields CDR1 SQVTM and CDR2 ANQGSEA. Here the CDR3 DNA reads TGCAGCGTAGCCGGGGGTGAAGCTTTCTTT. Translation: CSVAGGEAFF.

Only a few counts were recorded for this clone. The rearrangement uses TRBV5-6 and TRBJ1-2; no firm D call. This CDR3 comprises 12 residues. The germline V gene has CDR1 SGHDT and CDR2 YYEEEE. Trimming pared 0 bases from V and 7 bases from J, leaving 7 bases between. The CDR3 DNA sequence: TGTGCCAGCAGCTTGGGGGCGGGTGGCTACACCTTC. It specifies CASSLGAGGYTF.

This chain uses TRBV24-1 with TRBJ2-2, with 8 bases matching TRBD1. The germline gives CDR1 KGHDR, CDR2 SFDVKD. With 1 base clipped from V and 5 bases from J, the junction kept 5 bases outside the gene matches. This CDR3 is 16 amino acids long. The CDR3 loop reads CATSDFGQGGTGELFF. The CDR3 region has the DNA TGTGCCACCAGTGATTTCGGACAGGGTGGGACCGGGGAGCTGTTTTTT.

This rearrangement joins TRBV5-1 to TRBJ2-5; D is uncertain. In germline, CDR1 is SGHRS, CDR2 YFSETQ. Deletions cut 5 bases from V and 1 base from J, with 15 bases between. The CDR3 covers 15 residues. CDR3 in DNA: TGCGCCAGCAGTCGGTCTGGGCAGTCCCAAGAGACCCAGTACTTC. Its translation is CASSRSGQSQETQYF.

The V and J genes are TRBV10-1 and TRBJ1-1; D might be TRBD1 (5 bases). This CDR3 comprises 14 residues. Between the trimmed V and J ends, which lost 3 bases and 5 bases, there was a span of 13 bases. Germline lookup yields CDR1 WNHNN and CDR2 SYGVQD (reference sequence). CDR3 bases: TGCGCCAGCAGTGACCAAGGGGCTACTACTGAAGCTTTCTTT. Protein product: CASSDQGATTEAFF.

The chain is built from TRBV18 and TRBJ2-6; D might be TRBD2 (6 bases). The germline V gene encodes CDR1 KGHSH and CDR2 LQKENI. The CDR3 sequence is 16 residues long. The ends were cut back, 5 bases at V and 2 bases at J, with 13 bases in the middle. The CDR3 DNA is TGTGCCAGCTCAGGAGGGGTTAGTGCTGGGGCCAACGTCCTGACTTTC. It encodes CASSGGVSAGANVLTF.

This chain links TRBV11-1 with TRBJ2-1; TRBD2 is a possible D gene (7 bases). The germline gives CDR1 SGHAT, CDR2 FQDESV (reference sequence). The CDR3 is 14 residues long. V was trimmed by 1 base and J by 5 bases, leaving 9 bases between them. The CDR3 region is CASSLGGGHNEQFF. Written as DNA, the CDR3 is TGTGCCAGCAGCTTAGGGGGGGGCCACAATGAGCAGTTCTTC. Using reference TRBV11-1 and TRBJ2-1 for the parts outside the CDR3, the full variable domain is EAEVAQSPRYKITEKSQAVAFWCDPISGHATLYWYRQILGQGPELLVQFQDESVVDDSQLPKDRFSAERLKGVDSTLKIQPAELGDSAMYLCASSLGGGHNEQFFGPGTRLTVL.